This T cell receptor beta chain was obtained from a study of shared clonotypes between healthy human individuals. V dropped 2 bases and J dropped 7 bases, with 12 bases sitting between them. The CDR3 loop spans 13 amino acids. CDR1 is GTSNPN, CDR2 SVGIG, per germline (reference sequence). Nashville, Tennessee was home to all donors, who were Caucasian adults. Template for every sorted-subset replicate PCR totaled about 0.2 ug DNA, roughly 30,000 T cell genomes. Clones were sequenced by immunoSEQ multiplex PCR, and TCRdb holds only the in-frame ones, with some missing. The sample yields 650,000 to 700,000 clones, 80% to 95% seen once.

The source is a man between 18 and 29 years old in good health. Some clones in this sample may be carry-over from other donors' samples. The sample taken for sequencing was memory CD8+ T cells from PBMCs. Subset in this sample: CD45RO+ cells pooled with CCR7-negative TemRA cells. V usage is TRBV30 and J usage is TRBJ2-1; unclear D gene. The CDR3 loop reads CAWSWGSANEQFF. The CDR3, as DNA: TGTGCCTGGAGTTGGGGATCGGCAAATGAGCAGTTCTTC.